The 13 T cell receptor beta chains below were found in one sample sequenced in a study of blood T cell repertoires in COVID-19. Using immunoSEQ multiplex PCR, the repertoire was profiled, and TCRdb retains in-frame clones only, with some absent. In the table there are approximately 300,000 clones, 86% of which are singletons. Material for sequencing was PBMCs or T cells enriched from blood (not recorded which). These receptors came from a woman in her late teens or twenties who had recovered from COVID-19.

The chain links TRBV6-5 to TRBJ2-7, with D maybe TRBD2 (6 bases). Trimming took off 5 bases at V and 3 bases at J, with 14 bases between the two ends. The CDR3 loop spans 14 amino acids. Germline values: CDR1 MNHEY, CDR2 SVGAGI. The CDR3 is CASSPEAGLYEQYF. As DNA, the CDR3 is TGTGCCAGCAGTCCGGAAGCGGGTCTCTACGAGCAGTACTTC.

This rearrangement joins TRBV27 to TRBJ2-1; 12 bases are a match to TRBD2. CDR3 length: 15 residues. V lost 2 bases and J lost 5; bases outside the gene matches: 1. Germline V gene lookup returns CDR1 MNHEY and CDR2 SMNVEV (reference sequence). The DNA for the CDR3 is TGTGCCAGCAGTTTAGGACTAGCGGGACACAATGAGCAGTTCTTC. Its translation is CASSLGLAGHNEQFF.

This chain uses TRBV30 with TRBJ1-1; TRBD1 aligns across 7 bases. V lost 1 base and J lost 10; bases outside the gene matches: 12. The CDR3 loop spans 14 amino acids. Germline V gene lookup returns CDR1 GTSNPN and CDR2 SVGIG (reference sequence). DNA for the CDR3: TGTGCCTGGAGTGCTGACAGGGACGGGAGCGGAGCTTTCTTT. Its protein is CAWSADRDGSGAFF.

The V gene is TRBV3-1 (or the pseudogene TRBV3-2), the J gene TRBJ2-3; D is unclear. Germline values: CDR1 LGHDT, CDR2 YNNKEL (reference sequence). Trimming cost V 4 bases and J 3 bases, with 11 bases left between them. The CDR3 is made up of 14 amino acids. The DNA of the CDR3 is TGTGCCAGCAGCCCATATAGCCCTACAGATACGCAGTATTTT. It is translated as CASSPYSPTDTQYF.

The gene calls are TRBV7-2 and TRBJ2-5; 11 nucleotides match TRBD2. The germline CDR1 and CDR2 sequences are SGHTA and FQGNSA. V lost 3 bases to trimming and J lost 3 bases; unmatched junction nucleotides: 6. The CDR3 is made up of 16 amino acids. CDR3 DNA sequence: TGTGCCAGCAGCTTGAATAGCGGGGGGGCCGAAGAGACCCAGTACTTC. Encoded protein: CASSLNSGGAEETQYF.

The CDR3 DNA sequence: TGTGCCAGCAGCCAGCAAGGGGTTTACGGGGAGCTGTTTTTT. Translating it yields CASSQQGVYGELFF. The V call is TRBV3-1 (or the pseudogene TRBV3-2), the J call TRBJ2-2; a possible D gene is TRBD1 (5 bases). Germline CDR1 reads LGHDT; CDR2 reads YNNKEL (reference sequence). Trimming took 3 bases from V and 7 from J, leaving 12 bases between them. The CDR3 covers 14 residues.

The V call is TRBV5-5, the J call TRBJ2-3, with TRBD1 matching over 9 bases. The V gene end was trimmed by 3 bases and the J gene end by 8 bases; junction bases not matched to a gene: 4. Germline V gene sequence: CDR1 SGHKS, CDR2 YYEKEE (reference sequence). The CDR3 sequence is 13 residues long. The CDR3 spells CASSWGQGGTQYF. In DNA, the CDR3 is TGTGCCAGCAGCTGGGGACAGGGAGGTACGCAGTATTTT.

This clone was detected once. The chain carries TRBV20-1 and TRBJ1-4, with 9 bases fitting TRBD1. In germline, CDR1 is DFQATT, CDR2 SNEGSKA (reference sequence). V shed 3 bases, J shed 8 bases, and the junction held 7 bases outside the gene matches. This CDR3 contains 14 residues. The CDR3 sequence: CSASKTGGSEKLFF. CDR3 in DNA: TGCAGTGCTAGTAAGACAGGGGGGAGCGAAAAACTGTTTTTT.

CDR3 nucleotide sequence: TGTGCCAGCACCAGACAGGGTTTTTACGAAAAACTGTTTTTT. Protein sequence: CASTRQGFYEKLFF. V usage is TRBV28 and J usage is TRBJ1-4; 7 bases are a match to TRBD1. CDR1 MDHEN and CDR2 SYDVKM come from the germline V gene. The CDR3 has 14 amino acids. Trimming removed 7 bases from V and 8 bases from J; junction bases left unmatched: 10.

This clone has a handful of counts. This chain connects TRBV5-1 to TRBJ2-2; 7 positions match TRBD1. CDR3 length: 15 amino acids. CDR1 and CDR2 from the germline V gene are SGHRS and YFSETQ. J lost 5 bases, V lost 4 bases, and 8 bases had no gene match. The CDR3 sequence: CASSLSYRGTGELFF. The CDR3 coding sequence is TGCGCCAGCAGCCTGTCATACAGGGGAACCGGGGAGCTGTTTTTT.

The rearrangement uses TRBV2 and TRBJ1-5, with 9 nucleotides matching TRBD1. The germline V gene has CDR1 SNHLY and CDR2 FYNNEI. The length of the CDR3 is 14 residues. Trimming removed 6 bases from V and 5 bases from J; junction bases left unmatched: 5. The CDR3 DNA is TGTGCCAGCAGCGAGGGACAGGGACATCAGCCCCAGCATTTT. Its translation is CASSEGQGHQPQHF.

The chain couples TRBV2 to TRBJ1-2; 11 bases are shared with TRBD1. CDR1 is SNHLY, CDR2 FYNNEI, per germline. The CDR3 is 14 residues long. The V gene end was trimmed by 8 bases and the J gene end by 2 bases; junction bases not matched to a gene: 4. This CDR3 reads CASSGTGGNYGYTF. In DNA, the CDR3 is TGTGCCAGCTCCGGGACAGGGGGAAACTATGGCTACACCTTC.

The chain carries TRBV5-1 and TRBJ1-2, with D unresolved. Trimming cost V 2 bases and J 3 bases, with 8 bases left between them. The CDR3 has 13 amino acids. The germline CDR1 and CDR2 sequences are SGHRS and YFSETQ. The CDR3 loop reads CASSLTEYYGYTF. CDR3 nucleotide sequence: TGCGCCAGCAGCTTAACGGAGTACTATGGCTACACCTTC.